This paragraph reports one T cell receptor beta chain. This sample was taken from a study of human thymus T cells. Thymus pieces cut out during corrective heart surgery were the tissue that was used. This table comes from immunoSEQ multiplex PCR, and its TCRdb copy is limited to in-frame clones, with some not included. The sample carries some 130,000 clones, about 93% recorded once. Germline assignment: CDR1 MNHEY and CDR2 SMNVEV (reference sequence). The CDR3 consists of 15 residues. The V gene lost 2 bases and the J gene lost 0 bases, with 11 bases spanning the gap. Material for sequencing was thymus tissue. The receptor was isolated from a boy less than two years old with a congenital heart defect but otherwise immunologically healthy. The chain uses TRBV27 and TRBJ2-7, with D possibly being TRBD2 (6 bases). This CDR3 reads CASSLGRGRSYEQYF. As DNA, the CDR3 is TGTGCCAGCAGTTTAGGGCGGGGACGCTCCTACGAGCAGTACTTC.